One sample yielded the 21 T cell receptor beta chains listed below, sequenced in a study of T cells expressing NK-cell markers (dated by TCRdb to about 2020). Receptor amplification or capture employed 5' RACE. The instrument given in TCRdb is Illumina HiSeq 2000. TCRdb reprocessed the public reads and reports one entry per CDR3 protein sequence, without DNA. The data table for this sample lists 200,000 to 300,000 distinct CDR3 sequences. The ten largest clones capture more than 3.5% of the sample. Material: blood T cells: a sorted CD56 or NKG2C T cell subset, CD4+ or CD8+ T cells, or bulk PBMC T cells (not recorded which). The receptors were gathered from a woman aged 18-69 years in good health.

This chain joins TRBV20-1 and TRBJ1-1; TCRdb names TRBD1, which stays unverified in the absence of DNA. Per the germline V gene, CDR1 is DFQATT and CDR2 is SNEGSKA (reference sequence). CDR3 length: 13 amino acids. This CDR3 is CRAPRQLNTEAFF.

The chain carries TRBV5-1 and TRBJ2-7; with no DNA, the TCRdb D assignment of TRBD1 cannot be verified. Germline CDR1 SGHRS, CDR2 YFSETQ. This CDR3 comprises 15 residues. The CDR3 sequence: CASSNARAGSYEQYF.

The V call is TRBV5-5, the J call TRBJ1-5. Germline V gene data show CDR1 as SGHKS and CDR2 as YYEKEE (reference sequence). The CDR3 sequence is 18 residues long. This CDR3 is CASSLDRVPLPLNQPQHF.

The chain links TRBV24-1 to TRBJ2-7; TCRdb outputs TRBD2, but without DNA this stays unchecked. The germline V gene encodes CDR1 KGHDR and CDR2 SFDVKD. The length of the CDR3 is 15 residues. CDR3: CATTQTGPFPSEQYF.

This chain connects TRBV20-1 to TRBJ2-3; no DNA is available, so the TRBD2 call from TCRdb remains unchecked. Looked up from germline, CDR1 is DFQATT and CDR2 is SNEGSKA (reference sequence). There are 15 residues in the CDR3. The CDR3 loop is CSARVGGLLTDTQYF.

The chain uses TRBV29-1 and TRBJ2-3. Germline lookup yields CDR1 SQVTM and CDR2 ANQGSEA. This CDR3 has 12 amino acids. The CDR3 spells CSVAEYTDTQYF.

The V and J genes are TRBV2 and TRBJ2-2; without DNA, the TCRdb call of TRBD1 cannot be checked. Germline V CDR1 and CDR2: SNHLY, FYNNEI. The CDR3 extends over 15 amino acids. The CDR3 spells CASTPFSGVTGELFF.

The rearrangement uses TRBV12-3 or TRBV12-4 and TRBJ1-1. This CDR3 has 13 residues. CDR3 residues: CASSPQEGTEAFF.

V is TRBV20-1 and J is TRBJ2-2. Germline V gene sequence: CDR1 DFQATT, CDR2 SNEGSKA (reference sequence). CDR3 size: 16 residues. The CDR3 region is CSARRSRTQNTGELFF.

The chain joins TRBV18 to TRBJ1-2. The CDR3 loop spans 12 amino acids. Germline-derived CDR1 and CDR2 are KGHSH and LQKENI. The CDR3 spells CASREAGDGYTF.

V and J are TRBV5-1 and TRBJ2-2; TCRdb gives TRBD1 as the D gene, but with no DNA this cannot be confirmed. The CDR3 loop spans 15 amino acids. Germline lookup yields CDR1 SGHRS and CDR2 YFSETQ. The CDR3 is CASRFGQGNTGELFF.

The chain's CDR3 is CSAHPGTRRYNEQFF. The gene calls are TRBV20-1 and TRBJ2-1; lacking DNA, the TRBD2 call made by TCRdb goes unchecked. Looked up from germline, CDR1 is DFQATT and CDR2 is SNEGSKA (reference sequence). The CDR3 is 15 amino acids.

The chain combines TRBV7-2 with TRBJ2-2. CDR3 length: 17 amino acids. CDR1 and CDR2 from the germline V gene are SGHTA and FQGNSA. This CDR3 reads CASSLAVLARNTGELFF.

The J gene is TRBJ2-7, the V gene TRBV6-1; TCRdb selects TRBD1, and the lack of DNA leaves this call unchecked. CDR3 length: 15 residues. In germline, CDR1 is MNHNS, CDR2 SASEGT. The CDR3 loop is CASSLGSGSPYEQYF.

This chain uses TRBV6-1 with TRBJ1-2; TCRdb gives TRBD1 as the D gene, but with no DNA this cannot be confirmed. Germline values: CDR1 MNHNS, CDR2 SASEGT. The CDR3 is 14 residues long. The CDR3 sequence is CACRDRTSNYGYTF.

The V gene is TRBV5-1, the J gene TRBJ1-6; the D gene TCRdb calls, TRBD1, cannot be checked with no DNA. Per the germline V gene, CDR1 is SGHRS and CDR2 is YFSETQ. CDR3 length: 15 amino acids. This CDR3 is CASSQGYSYNSPLHF.

The chain is built from TRBV20-1 and TRBJ2-1; the D gene TCRdb calls, TRBD2, cannot be checked with no DNA. Germline V gives CDR1 DFQATT, CDR2 SNEGSKA (reference sequence). This CDR3 contains 15 residues. The chain's CDR3 is CSARDRLAGVNEQFF.

The chain recombines TRBV5-1 with TRBJ1-2. Germline V gene lookup returns CDR1 SGHRS and CDR2 YFSETQ. This CDR3 is 14 amino acids long. This chain's CDR3 is CASSLGGGAYGYTF.

The chain employs TRBV6-5 and TRBJ1-1; TCRdb calls TRBD1, which cannot be checked without DNA. CDR1 is MNHEY and CDR2 is SVGAGI in the germline V gene. The CDR3 is 11 amino acids. The CDR3 sequence is CASRQGSEAFF.

The V call is TRBV29-1, the J call TRBJ1-2; TCRdb calls TRBD1, which cannot be checked without DNA. Germline V CDR1 and CDR2: SQVTM, ANQGSEA. The CDR3 loop spans 13 amino acids. CDR3: CSVEGDTNYGYTF.

The V and J genes are TRBV11-2 and TRBJ2-7; TCRdb returns TRBD2, unconfirmable since there is no DNA. Per the germline V gene, CDR1 is SGHAT and CDR2 is FQNNGV. The CDR3 runs to 16 residues. The CDR3 protein is CASSLGPVGLSYEQYF. The whole variable domain, filled in from reference TRBV11-2 and TRBJ2-7, reads EAGVAQSPRYKIIEKRQSVAFWCNPISGHATLYWYQQILGQGPKLLIQFQNNGVVDDSQLPKDRFSAERLKGVDSTLKIQPAKLEDSAVYLCASSLGPVGLSYEQYFGPGTRLTVT.